The 12 T cell receptor beta chains reported below all come from one sample, sequenced in a study of shared clonotypes between healthy human individuals. Method: immunoSEQ multiplex PCR; TCRdb's copy keeps in-frame clones and lacks some. The sample has hundreds of thousands of clones, around 97% seen once. Sample: naive CD4+ T cells sorted from blood. Subset in this sample: CD45RA+ positively selected. All receptors come from a woman aged 30 to 39 in good health.

This chain joins TRBV25-1 and TRBJ1-3; D is possibly TRBD1 (6 bases). Germline V gene lookup returns CDR1 MGHDK and CDR2 SYGVNS. The CDR3 consists of 13 residues. V was cut by 9 bases and J by 0 bases, with 9 bases left in between. The CDR3 DNA is TGTGCCAGTGGGGGGCTCTCTGGAAACACCATATATTTT. Its protein product is CASGGLSGNTIYF.

This chain joins TRBV5-6 and TRBJ1-1; 7 bases are a match to TRBD1. This CDR3 comprises 12 residues. CDR1 is SGHDT and CDR2 is YYEEEE in the germline V gene. The junction had 3 bases not matched to a gene; V was cut back by 4 bases and J by 6 bases. The CDR3 loop is CASSHTGAEAFF. DNA for the CDR3: TGTGCCAGCAGCCATACAGGGGCTGAAGCTTTCTTT.

J is TRBJ2-1 and V is TRBV7-3; D is tentatively TRBD1 or TRBD2 (7 bases each). Germline loops: CDR1 SGHTA, CDR2 FQGTGA. The CDR3 totals 17 residues. V gave up 5 bases and J gave up 2 bases, with 19 bases separating them. CDR3 sequence (DNA): TGTGCCAGCAGCCCGAGCGGGGAGCAGGGGGCCTACAATGAGCAGTTCTTC. Translating gives CASSPSGEQGAYNEQFF. Complete variable domain (other parts from reference TRBV7-3 and TRBJ2-1): GAGVSQTPSNKVTEKGKYVELRCDPISGHTALYWYRQSLGQGPEFLIYFQGTGAADDSGLPNDRFFAVRPEGSVSTLKIQRTERGDSAVYLCASSPSGEQGAYNEQFFGPGTRLTVL.

The chain couples TRBV27 to TRBJ1-1, with D maybe TRBD1 (6 bases). Trimming took 0 bases from V and 1 from J, leaving 12 bases between them. CDR1 is MNHEY and CDR2 is SMNVEV in the germline V gene (reference sequence). The CDR3 is made up of 16 amino acids. The CDR3 reads CASSLSWGAENTEAFF. The CDR3 nucleotides read TGTGCCAGCAGTTTATCATGGGGGGCCGAGAACACTGAAGCTTTCTTT.

The chain carries TRBV7-9 and TRBJ1-5; 9 bases map to TRBD1. CDR3 length: 14 residues. Germline V lookup: CDR1 SEHNR, CDR2 FQNEAQ (reference sequence). V gave up 5 bases and J gave up 6 bases; unmatched junction bases: 5. The CDR3 nucleotides are TGTGCCAGCAGCCCGACAGGGGGAAGTCAGCCCCAGCATTTT. This codes for CASSPTGGSQPQHF.

This chain connects TRBV7-9 to TRBJ2-2, with 8 positions matching TRBD2. This CDR3 contains 17 residues. V trimming: 3 bases; J trimming: 4 bases; junction bases outside the gene matches: 10. The germline gives CDR1 SEHNR, CDR2 FQNEAQ (reference sequence). The CDR3 reads CASSFLPIGRGTGELFF. CDR3 DNA: TGTGCCAGCAGCTTCCTCCCCATCGGGAGGGGCACCGGGGAGCTGTTTTTT.

J is TRBJ1-2 and V is TRBV4-1; a weak D match, TRBD1 (6 bases). The germline gives CDR1 MGHRA, CDR2 YSYEKL. This CDR3 has 12 amino acids. Trimming shortened V by 1 base and J by 8 bases, and 8 bases separated the two germline ends. As DNA, the CDR3 is TGCGCCAGCAGCCAAGTACAGGGCGGCTACACCTTC. As protein: CASSQVQGGYTF.

The V and J genes are TRBV25-1 and TRBJ1-3, with a weak D call TRBD1 (6 bases). The CDR3 has 14 amino acids. Between the trimmed V and J ends, which lost 6 bases and 2 bases, there was a span of 11 bases. The V gene's germline CDR1 is MGHDK and CDR2 SYGVNS. The CDR3 DNA reads TGTGCCAGCAGAGACAGGTCTCCTGGAAACACCATATATTTT. It translates to CASRDRSPGNTIYF.

The rearrangement joins TRBV28 to TRBJ1-5; possibly TRBD1 for D (5 bases). The CDR3 length is 13 residues. Trimming cost V 6 bases and J 9 bases, with 15 bases left between them. Germline lookup yields CDR1 MDHEN and CDR2 SYDVKM. CDR3 bases: TGTGCCAGCAGGAAGACAGTTCAGGGGCCCCAGCATTTT. The encoded protein is CASRKTVQGPQHF.

The rearrangement uses TRBV6-1 and TRBJ2-3; no reliable D call. V was shortened by 6 bases and J by 10 bases, with 11 bases between the two germline ends. The V gene's germline CDR1 is MNHNS and CDR2 SASEGT. This CDR3 is 11 amino acids long. The CDR3 nucleotides read TGTGCCAGCAGGGGCGGATGGGCGCAGTATTTT. Translation: CASRGGWAQYF.

The gene calls are TRBV30 and TRBJ2-5; no clear D. Looked up from germline, CDR1 is GTSNPN and CDR2 is SVGIG (reference sequence). The V gene lost 3 bases and the J gene lost 8 bases, with 16 bases spanning the gap. The CDR3 totals 13 residues. The CDR3 region has the DNA TGTGCCTGGAGAATGGTGGGAACGCGCACCCAGTACTTC. This codes for CAWRMVGTRTQYF.

This sequence joins TRBV28 and TRBJ2-7, with 11 bases fitting TRBD1. This CDR3 comprises 17 residues. Germline lookup yields CDR1 MDHEN and CDR2 SYDVKM. The V gene end was trimmed by 7 bases and the J gene end by 5 bases; junction bases not matched to a gene: 16. CDR3: CASTFGGGGQGVHEQYF. The CDR3 coding sequence is TGTGCCAGCACCTTCGGGGGAGGGGGACAGGGGGTCCACGAGCAGTACTTC.